This TCR beta chain was identified in a study of shared clonotypes between healthy human individuals. Overall study: Donors, aged 18 to 49, were a couple of women and three men. Researchers assigned three CD4 naive, three CD4 memory, two CD8 naive and one CD8 memory plate to each donor.

The CDR3 consists of 15 residues. Germline V gives CDR1 LNHDA, CDR2 SQIVND (reference sequence). Trimming removed 4 bases at V and 5 bases at J, with 18 bases between. The authors divided CD4+ cells into CD45RA+ naive and CD45RA-negative memory subsets. The protocol was immunoSEQ multiplex PCR, while the TCRdb copy is restricted to in-frame clones and leaves out a portion. The top ten clones hold 0.13% of a sample with millions of clones, approximately 95% of them seen once. The TCR originated in a man younger than 35 in good health. The rearrangement joins TRBV19 to TRBJ2-7, with D unresolved. Sequenced input: naive CD4+ T cells sorted from blood. The subset is: CD45RA+ positively selected. The CDR3, as DNA: TGTGCCAGTAGTACCGAGGCTGCCAAAGTCAACGAGCAGTACTTC. Translated, it gives CASSTEAAKVNEQYF. Drawing the rest from reference TRBV19 and TRBJ2-7, the complete variable domain is DGGITQSPKYLFRKEGQNVTLSCEQNLNHDAMYWYRQDPGQGLRLIYYSQIVNDFQKGDIAEGYSVSREKKESFPLTVTSAQKNPTAFYLCASSTEAAKVNEQYFGPGTRLTVT.